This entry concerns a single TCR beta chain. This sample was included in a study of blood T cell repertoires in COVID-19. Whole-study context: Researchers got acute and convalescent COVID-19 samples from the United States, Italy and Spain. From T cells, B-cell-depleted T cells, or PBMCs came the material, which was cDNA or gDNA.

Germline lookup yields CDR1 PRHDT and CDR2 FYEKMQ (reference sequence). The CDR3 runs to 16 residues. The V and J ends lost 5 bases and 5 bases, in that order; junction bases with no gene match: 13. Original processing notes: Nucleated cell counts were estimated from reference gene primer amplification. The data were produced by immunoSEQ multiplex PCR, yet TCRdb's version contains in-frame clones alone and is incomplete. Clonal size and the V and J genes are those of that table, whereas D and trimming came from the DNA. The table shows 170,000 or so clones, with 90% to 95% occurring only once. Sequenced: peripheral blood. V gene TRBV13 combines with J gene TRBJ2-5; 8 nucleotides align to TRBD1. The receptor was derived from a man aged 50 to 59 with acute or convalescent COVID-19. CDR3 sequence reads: CASSPRQGRASETQYF. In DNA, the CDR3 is TGTGCCAGCAGCCCCCGACAGGGGAGAGCCTCGGAGACCCAGTACTTC. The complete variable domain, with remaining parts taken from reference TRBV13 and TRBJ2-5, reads AAGVIQSPRHLIKEKRETATLKCYPIPRHDTVYWYQQGPGQDPQFLISFYEKMQSDKGSIPDRFSAQQFSDYHSELNMSSLELGDSALYFCASSPRQGRASETQYFGPGTRLLVL.